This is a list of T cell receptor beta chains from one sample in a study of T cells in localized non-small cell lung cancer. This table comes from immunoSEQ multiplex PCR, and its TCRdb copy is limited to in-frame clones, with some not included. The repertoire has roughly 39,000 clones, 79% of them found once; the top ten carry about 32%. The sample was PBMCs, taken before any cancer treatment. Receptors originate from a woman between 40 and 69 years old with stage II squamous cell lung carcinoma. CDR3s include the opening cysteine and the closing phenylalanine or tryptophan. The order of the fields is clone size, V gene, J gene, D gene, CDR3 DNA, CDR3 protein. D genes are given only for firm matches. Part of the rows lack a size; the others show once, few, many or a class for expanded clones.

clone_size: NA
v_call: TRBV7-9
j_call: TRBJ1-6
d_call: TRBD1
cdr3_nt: TGTGCCAGCAGCGCGGGACAGGGCGGTTCACCCCTCCACTTT
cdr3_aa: CASSAGQGGSPLHF

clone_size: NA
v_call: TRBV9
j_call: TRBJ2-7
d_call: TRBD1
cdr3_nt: TGTGCCAGCAGCGTAGAACAGGGGGGCGAGCAGTACTTC
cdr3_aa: CASSVEQGGEQYF

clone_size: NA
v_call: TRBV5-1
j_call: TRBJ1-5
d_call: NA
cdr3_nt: TGCGCCAGCAGCTTACAGGGAGGCGGCAATCAGCCCCAGCATTTT
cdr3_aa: CASSLQGGGNQPQHF

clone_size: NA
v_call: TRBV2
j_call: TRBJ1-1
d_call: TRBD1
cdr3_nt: TGTGCCAGCAGTGTTTCCTTCGAGGGGGCCCTGAACACTGAAGCTTTCTTT
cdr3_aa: CASSVSFEGALNTEAFF

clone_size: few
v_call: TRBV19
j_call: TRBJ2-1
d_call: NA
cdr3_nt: TGTGCCAGTACCCAGGACGATATCTCCTACAATGAGCAGTTCTTC
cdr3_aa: CASTQDDISYNEQFF

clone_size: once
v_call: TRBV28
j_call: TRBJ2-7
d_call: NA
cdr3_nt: TGTGCCAGCAGTCACCGGGACTGGTCCTACGAGCAGTACTTC
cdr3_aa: CASSHRDWSYEQYF

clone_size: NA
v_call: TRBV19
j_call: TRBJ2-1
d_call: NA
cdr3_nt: TGTGCCAGTAGCGTGGAGGGGGATTATTACAATGAGCAGTTCTTC
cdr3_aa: CASSVEGDYYNEQFF

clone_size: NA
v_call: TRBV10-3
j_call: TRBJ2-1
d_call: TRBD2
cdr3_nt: TGTGCCATCAGTATAGGACTAGCGCAATACAATGAGCAGTTCTTC
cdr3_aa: CAISIGLAQYNEQFF

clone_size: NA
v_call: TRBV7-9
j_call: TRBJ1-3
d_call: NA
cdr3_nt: TGTGCCAGCAGCTTAGATGACAGTGGAAACACCATATATTTT
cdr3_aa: CASSLDDSGNTIYF

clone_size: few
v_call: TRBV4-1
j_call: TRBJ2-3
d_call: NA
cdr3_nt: TGCGCCAGCAGCCCCAAGGGCCGCGATTCTAGCACAGATACGCAGTATTTT
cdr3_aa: CASSPKGRDSSTDTQYF

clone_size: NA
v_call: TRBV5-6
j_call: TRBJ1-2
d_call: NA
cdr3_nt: TGTGCCAGCAGCTCTACAGGAACCTCTAACTATGGCTACACCTTC
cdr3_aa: CASSSTGTSNYGYTF

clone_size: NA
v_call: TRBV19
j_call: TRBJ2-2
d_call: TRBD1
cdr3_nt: TGTGCCAGTAGTACCCGGGACAGGGTCACCGGGGAGCTGTTTTTT
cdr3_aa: CASSTRDRVTGELFF

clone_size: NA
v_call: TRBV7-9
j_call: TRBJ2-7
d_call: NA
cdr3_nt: TGTGCCAGCAGCTTAGACGGTGGCAATCACGAGCAGTACTTC
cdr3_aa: CASSLDGGNHEQYF

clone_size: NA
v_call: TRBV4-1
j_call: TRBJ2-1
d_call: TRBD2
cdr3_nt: TGCGCCAGCAGCTCCGGGACTAGCGGGGGGGCTAGGGAGCAGTTCTTC
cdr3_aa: CASSSGTSGGAREQFF

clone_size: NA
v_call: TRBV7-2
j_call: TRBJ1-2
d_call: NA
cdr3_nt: TGTGCCAGCAGCCGTATTAACTATGGCTACACCTTC
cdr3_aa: CASSRINYGYTF

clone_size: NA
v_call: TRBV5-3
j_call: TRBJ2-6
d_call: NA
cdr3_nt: TGTGCCAGATACCGATTAGTGGAACAAAGTCGGGCCAACGTCCTGACTTTC
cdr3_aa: CARYRLVEQSRANVLTF

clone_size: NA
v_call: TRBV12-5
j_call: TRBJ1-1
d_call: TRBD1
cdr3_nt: TGTGCTAGTGGCAAGGAGGGGGCGAGAACTGAAGCTTTCTTT
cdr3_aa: CASGKEGARTEAFF

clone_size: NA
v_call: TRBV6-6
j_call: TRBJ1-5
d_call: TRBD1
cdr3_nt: TGTGCCAGCAGAGGAACAGGGGACCATCAGCCCCAGCATTTT
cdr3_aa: CASRGTGDHQPQHF

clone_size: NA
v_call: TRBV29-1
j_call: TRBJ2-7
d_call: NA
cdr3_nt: TGCAGCGTTGAAGAGGGCAGGGGGGCCGCCTACGAGCAGTACTTC
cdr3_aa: CSVEEGRGAAYEQYF

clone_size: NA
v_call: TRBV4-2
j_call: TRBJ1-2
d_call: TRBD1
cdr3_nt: TGTGCCAGCAGCCAAGTTTCACAGGGGGCTTCCTATGGCTACACCTTC
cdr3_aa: CASSQVSQGASYGYTF

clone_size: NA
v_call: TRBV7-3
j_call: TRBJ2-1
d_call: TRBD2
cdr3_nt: TGTGCCAGCAGCCTGTTGGCGGGAGGGCTGAATGAGCAGTTCTTC
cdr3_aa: CASSLLAGGLNEQFF

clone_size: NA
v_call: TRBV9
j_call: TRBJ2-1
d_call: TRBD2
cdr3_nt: TGTGCCAGCAGTGCAGGGAGCGGGAGCATATACAATGAGCAGTTCTTC
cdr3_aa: CASSAGSGSIYNEQFF

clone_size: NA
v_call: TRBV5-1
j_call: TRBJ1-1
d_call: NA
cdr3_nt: TGCGCCAGCAGCTCGACAGTCAGGAACACTGAAGCTTTCTTT
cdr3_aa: CASSSTVRNTEAFF

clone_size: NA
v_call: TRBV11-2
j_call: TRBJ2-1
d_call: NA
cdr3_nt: TGTGCCAGCAGCCCACGCGGGGGAGGGGGCTCCTACAATGAGCAGTTCTTC
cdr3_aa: CASSPRGGGGSYNEQFF

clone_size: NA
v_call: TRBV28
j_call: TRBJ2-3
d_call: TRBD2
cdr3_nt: TGTGCCAGCAGTCTCGCGGCGATCGGGGGGGAGACAGATACGCAGTATTTT
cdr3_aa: CASSLAAIGGETDTQYF

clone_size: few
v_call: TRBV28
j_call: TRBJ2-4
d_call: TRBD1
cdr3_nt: TGTGCCAGCAGTTTTATAGGGGGCCTCGCCAAAAACATTCAGTACTTC
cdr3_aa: CASSFIGGLAKNIQYF

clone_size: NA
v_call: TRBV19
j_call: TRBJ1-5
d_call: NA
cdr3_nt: TGTGCCAGTAGCGGTTCAACAATCCATCAGCCCCAGCATTTT
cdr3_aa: CASSGSTIHQPQHF

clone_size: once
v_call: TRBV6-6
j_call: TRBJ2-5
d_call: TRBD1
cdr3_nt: TGTGCCAGCAGAAAACAGGGGCCCCAGTACTTC
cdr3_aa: CASRKQGPQYF

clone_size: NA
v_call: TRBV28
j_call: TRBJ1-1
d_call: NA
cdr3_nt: TGTGCCAGCAGTTTCGAGGGGAGCGGGAACACTGAAGCTTTCTTT
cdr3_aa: CASSFEGSGNTEAFF

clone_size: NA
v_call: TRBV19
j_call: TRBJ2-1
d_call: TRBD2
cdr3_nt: TGTGCCAGTAGTCTAGCGGACTCATCCTACAATGAGCAGTTCTTC
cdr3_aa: CASSLADSSYNEQFF

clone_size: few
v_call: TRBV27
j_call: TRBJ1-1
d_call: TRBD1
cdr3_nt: TGTGCCAGCAGACCACAGGGGCCTCGGACTGAAGCTTTCTTT
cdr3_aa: CASRPQGPRTEAFF

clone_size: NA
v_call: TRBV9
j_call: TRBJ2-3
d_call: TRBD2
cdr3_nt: TGTGCCAGCAGCACTCGACTAGCGGGGGCCACAGATACGCAGTATTTT
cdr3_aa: CASSTRLAGATDTQYF